This T cell receptor (beta chain) was sequenced in a study of T cells in localized non-small cell lung cancer. As regards this clone: Distinct nucleotide sequences in the sample also encode this CDR3.

Profiled with immunoSEQ multiplex PCR; TCRdb holds only in-frame clones, not every one. The table includes about 52,000 clones, 70% to 90% detected once. The TCR sequence derives from a male donor at least 60 years old with stage III squamous cell lung carcinoma. The input for sequencing was peripheral blood, taken before any cancer treatment.

This chain's CDR3 is CASSLVFGETQYF. The CDR3 nucleotides are TGTGCCAGCAGCTTAGTTTTCGGCGAGACCCAGTACTTC. This chain joins TRBV7-2 and TRBJ2-5, with D unclear. With 1 base removed from V and 5 bases from J, the gap between germline ends came to 8 bases. This CDR3 has 13 residues. CDR1 is SGHTA, CDR2 FQGNSA, per germline.